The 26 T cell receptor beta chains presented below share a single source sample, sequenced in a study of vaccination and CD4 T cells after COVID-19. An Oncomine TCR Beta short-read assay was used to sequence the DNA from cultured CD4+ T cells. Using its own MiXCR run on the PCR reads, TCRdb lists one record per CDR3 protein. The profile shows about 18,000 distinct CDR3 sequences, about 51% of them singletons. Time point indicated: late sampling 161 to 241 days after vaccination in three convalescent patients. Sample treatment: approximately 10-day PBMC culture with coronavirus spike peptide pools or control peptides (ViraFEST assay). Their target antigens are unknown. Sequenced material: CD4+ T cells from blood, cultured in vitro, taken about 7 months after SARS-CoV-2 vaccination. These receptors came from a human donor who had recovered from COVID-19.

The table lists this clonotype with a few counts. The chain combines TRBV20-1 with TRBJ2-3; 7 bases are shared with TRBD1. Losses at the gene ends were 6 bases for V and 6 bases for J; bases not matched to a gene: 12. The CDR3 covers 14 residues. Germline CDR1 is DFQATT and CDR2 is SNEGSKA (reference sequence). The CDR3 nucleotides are TGCAGTGCCAGTGGGGACAGCCCTCGGGATACGCAGTATTTT. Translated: CSASGDSPRDTQYF.

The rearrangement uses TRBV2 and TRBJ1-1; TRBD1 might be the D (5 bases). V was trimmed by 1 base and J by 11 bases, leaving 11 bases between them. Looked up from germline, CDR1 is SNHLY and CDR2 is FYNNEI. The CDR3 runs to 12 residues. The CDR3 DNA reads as TGTGCCAGCAGTGAAGGCCGGGGGGACGCTTTCTTT. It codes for CASSEGRGDAFF.

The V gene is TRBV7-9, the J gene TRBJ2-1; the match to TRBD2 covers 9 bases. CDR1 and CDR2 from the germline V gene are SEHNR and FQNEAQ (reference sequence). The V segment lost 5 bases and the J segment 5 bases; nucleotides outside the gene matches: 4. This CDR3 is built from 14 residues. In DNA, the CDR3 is TGTGCCAGCAGCCGCCGACTAGCGGACAATGAGCAGTTCTTC. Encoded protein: CASSRRLADNEQFF.

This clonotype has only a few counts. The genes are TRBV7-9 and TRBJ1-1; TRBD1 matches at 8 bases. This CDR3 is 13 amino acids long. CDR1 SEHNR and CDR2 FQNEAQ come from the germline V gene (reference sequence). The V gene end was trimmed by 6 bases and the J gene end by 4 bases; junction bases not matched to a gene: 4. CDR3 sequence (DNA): TGTGCCAGCAGGCAGGGGGCGGGCACTGAAGCTTTCTTT. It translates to CASRQGAGTEAFF. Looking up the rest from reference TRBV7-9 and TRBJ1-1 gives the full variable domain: DTGVSQNPRHKITKRGQNVTFRCDPISEHNRLYWYRQTLGQGPEFLTYFQNEAQLEKSRLLSDRFSAERPKGSFSTLEIQRTEQGDSAMYLCASRQGAGTEAFFGQGTRLTVV.

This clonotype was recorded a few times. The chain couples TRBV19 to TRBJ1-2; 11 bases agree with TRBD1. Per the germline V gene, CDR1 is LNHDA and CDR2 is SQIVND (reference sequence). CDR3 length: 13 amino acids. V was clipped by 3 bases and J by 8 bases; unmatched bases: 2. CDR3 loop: CASSMGQGGGYTF. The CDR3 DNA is TGTGCCAGTAGTATGGGACAGGGGGGCGGCTACACCTTC.

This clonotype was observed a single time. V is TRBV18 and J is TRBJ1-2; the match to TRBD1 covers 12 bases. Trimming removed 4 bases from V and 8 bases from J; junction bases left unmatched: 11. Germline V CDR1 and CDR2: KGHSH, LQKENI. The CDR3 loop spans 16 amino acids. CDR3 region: CASSLYQGQGAGGYTF. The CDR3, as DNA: TGTGCCAGCTCACTGTACCAGGGACAGGGGGCCGGCGGCTACACCTTC.

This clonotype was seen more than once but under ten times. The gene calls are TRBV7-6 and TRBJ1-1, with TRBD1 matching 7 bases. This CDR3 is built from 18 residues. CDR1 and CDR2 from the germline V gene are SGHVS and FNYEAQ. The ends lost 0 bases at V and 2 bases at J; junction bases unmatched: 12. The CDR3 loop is CASSLALITGAGNTEAFF. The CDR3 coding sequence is TGTGCCAGCAGCTTAGCTCTAATCACAGGGGCGGGTAACACTGAAGCTTTCTTT. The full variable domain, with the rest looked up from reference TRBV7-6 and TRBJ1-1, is GAGVSQSPRYKVTKRGQDVALRCDPISGHVSLYWYRQALGQGPEFLTYFNYEAQQDKSGLPNDRFSAERPEGSISTLTIQRTEQRDSAMYRCASSLALITGAGNTEAFFGQGTRLTVV.

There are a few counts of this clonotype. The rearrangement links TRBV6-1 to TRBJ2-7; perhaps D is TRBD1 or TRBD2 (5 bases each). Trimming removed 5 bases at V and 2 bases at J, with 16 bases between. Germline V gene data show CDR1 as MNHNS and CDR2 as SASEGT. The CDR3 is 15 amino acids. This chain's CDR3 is CASSRDSGATYEQYF. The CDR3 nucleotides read TGTGCCAGCAGTAGGGATTCCGGGGCCACCTACGAGCAGTACTTC.

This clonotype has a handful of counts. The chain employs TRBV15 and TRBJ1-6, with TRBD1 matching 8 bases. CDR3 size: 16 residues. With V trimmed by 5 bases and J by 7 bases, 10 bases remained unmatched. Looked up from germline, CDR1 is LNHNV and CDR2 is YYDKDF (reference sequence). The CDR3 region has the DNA TGTGCCACCAGCGCTGACAGGGGCTTAGGGAATTCACCCCTCCACTTT. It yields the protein CATSADRGLGNSPLHF.

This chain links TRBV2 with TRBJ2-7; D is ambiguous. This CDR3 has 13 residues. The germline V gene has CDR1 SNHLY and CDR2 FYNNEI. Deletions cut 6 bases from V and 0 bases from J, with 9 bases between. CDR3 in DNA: TGTGCCAGCAGACACAAGAGCTCCTACGAGCAGTACTTC. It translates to CASRHKSSYEQYF.

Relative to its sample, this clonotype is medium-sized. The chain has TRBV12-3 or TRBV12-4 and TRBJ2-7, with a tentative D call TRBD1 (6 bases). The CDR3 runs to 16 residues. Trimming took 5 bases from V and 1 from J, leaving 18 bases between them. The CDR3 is CASSPGTKGRSYEQYF. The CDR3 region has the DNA TGTGCCAGCAGTCCGGGGACAAAGGGGCGTTCCTACGAGCAGTACTTC.

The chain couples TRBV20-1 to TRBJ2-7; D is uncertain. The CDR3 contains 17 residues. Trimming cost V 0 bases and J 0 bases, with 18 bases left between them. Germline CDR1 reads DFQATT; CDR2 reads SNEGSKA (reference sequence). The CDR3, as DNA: TGCAGTGCTAGAGATCCCGCCGGAAGCCGACCCTCCTACGAGCAGTACTTC. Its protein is CSARDPAGSRPSYEQYF.

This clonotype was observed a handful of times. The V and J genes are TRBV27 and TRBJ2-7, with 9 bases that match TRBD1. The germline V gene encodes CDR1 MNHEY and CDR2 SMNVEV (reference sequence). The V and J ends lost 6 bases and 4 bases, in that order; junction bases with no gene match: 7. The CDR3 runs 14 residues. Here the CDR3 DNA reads TGTGCCAGCAGGACCTCGGGACAGGGATACGAGCAGTACTTC. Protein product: CASRTSGQGYEQYF.

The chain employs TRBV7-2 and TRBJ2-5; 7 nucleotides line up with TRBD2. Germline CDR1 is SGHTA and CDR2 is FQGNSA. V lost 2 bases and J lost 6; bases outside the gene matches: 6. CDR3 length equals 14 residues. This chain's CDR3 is CASSLSGDIKTQYF. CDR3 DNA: TGTGCCAGCAGCTTAAGCGGGGATATTAAGACCCAGTACTTC.

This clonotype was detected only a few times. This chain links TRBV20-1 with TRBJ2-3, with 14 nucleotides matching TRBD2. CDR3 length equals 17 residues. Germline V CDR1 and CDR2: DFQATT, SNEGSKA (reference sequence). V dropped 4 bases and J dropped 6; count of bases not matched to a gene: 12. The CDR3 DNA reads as TGCAGTGCTACCCGACTAGCGGGAGGGCGCTTGACGGATACGCAGTATTTT. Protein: CSATRLAGGRLTDTQYF.

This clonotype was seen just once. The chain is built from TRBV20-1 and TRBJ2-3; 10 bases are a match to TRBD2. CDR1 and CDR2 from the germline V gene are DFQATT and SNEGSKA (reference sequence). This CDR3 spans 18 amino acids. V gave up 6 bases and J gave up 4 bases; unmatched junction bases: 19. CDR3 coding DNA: TGCAGTGCAACCCTAGTAGCGGGAGGTCAGATTTTCCCAGATACGCAGTATTTT. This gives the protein CSATLVAGGQIFPDTQYF.

The CDR3 DNA reads as TGTGCCAGCAGCTTAGAGGACGGGGCTGCCGGGACTAGCACAGATACGCAGTATTTT. It specifies CASSLEDGAAGTSTDTQYF. The rearrangement joins TRBV7-2 to TRBJ2-3; the D gene is possibly TRBD2 (6 bases). The V and J ends lost 1 base and 0 bases respectively, with 20 bases between them. CDR3 size: 19 residues. Germline CDR1 is SGHTA and CDR2 is FQGNSA. The whole variable domain, remainder taken from reference TRBV7-2 and TRBJ2-3, is GAGVSQSPSNKVTEKGKDVELRCDPISGHTALYWYRQSLGQGLEFLIYFQGNSAPDKSGLPSDRFSAERTGGSVSTLTIQRTQQEDSAVYLCASSLEDGAAGTSTDTQYFGPGTRLTVL.

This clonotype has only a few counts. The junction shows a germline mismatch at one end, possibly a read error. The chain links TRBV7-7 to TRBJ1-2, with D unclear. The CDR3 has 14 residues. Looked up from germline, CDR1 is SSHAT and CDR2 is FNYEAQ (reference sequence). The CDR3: CASSLARQVYGYTF. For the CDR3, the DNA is TGTGCTAGCAGCTTAGCCCGACAAGTTTATGGCTACACCTTC.

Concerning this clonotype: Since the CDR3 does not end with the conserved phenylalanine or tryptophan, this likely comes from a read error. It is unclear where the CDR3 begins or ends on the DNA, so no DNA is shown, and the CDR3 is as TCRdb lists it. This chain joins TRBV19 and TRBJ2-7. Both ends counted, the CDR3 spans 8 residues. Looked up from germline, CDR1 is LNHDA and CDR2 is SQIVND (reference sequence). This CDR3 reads CASRIVST.

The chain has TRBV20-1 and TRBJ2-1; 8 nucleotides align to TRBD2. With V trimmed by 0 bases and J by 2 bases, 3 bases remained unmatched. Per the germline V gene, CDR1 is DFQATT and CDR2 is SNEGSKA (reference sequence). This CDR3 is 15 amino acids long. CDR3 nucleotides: TGCAGTGCTAGAGAAAGGGGACTAGCCTACAATGAGCAGTTCTTC. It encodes CSARERGLAYNEQFF.

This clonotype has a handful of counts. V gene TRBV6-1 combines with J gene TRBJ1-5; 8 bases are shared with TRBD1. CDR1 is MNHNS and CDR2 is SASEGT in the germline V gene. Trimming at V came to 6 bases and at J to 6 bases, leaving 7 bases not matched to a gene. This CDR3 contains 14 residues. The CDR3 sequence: CASRTGQAGQPQHF. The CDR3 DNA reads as TGTGCCAGCAGGACGGGACAGGCGGGTCAGCCCCAGCATTTT.

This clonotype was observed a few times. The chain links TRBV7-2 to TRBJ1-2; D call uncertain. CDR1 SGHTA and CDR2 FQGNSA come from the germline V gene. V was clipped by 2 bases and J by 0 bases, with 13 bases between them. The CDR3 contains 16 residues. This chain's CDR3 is CASSLMPRGANYGYTF. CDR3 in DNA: TGTGCCAGCAGCTTAATGCCGCGGGGAGCTAACTATGGCTACACCTTC.

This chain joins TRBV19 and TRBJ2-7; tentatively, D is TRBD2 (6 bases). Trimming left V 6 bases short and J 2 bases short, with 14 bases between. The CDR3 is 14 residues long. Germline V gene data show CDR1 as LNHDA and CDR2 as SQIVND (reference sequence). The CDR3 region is CASRAGTSPYEQYF. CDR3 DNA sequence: TGTGCCAGTAGAGCCGGGACTTCACCCTACGAGCAGTACTTC.

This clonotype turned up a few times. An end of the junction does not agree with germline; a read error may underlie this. The CDR3 loop reads CASSQQGDNEKLFF. The CDR3 bases are TGTGCCAGCAGTCAACAGGGGGATAATGAAAAACTGTTTTTT. V and J are TRBV24-1 and TRBJ1-4, with 8 bases aligning to TRBD1. Germline-derived CDR1 and CDR2 are KGHDR and SFDVKD. The CDR3 is 14 residues long.

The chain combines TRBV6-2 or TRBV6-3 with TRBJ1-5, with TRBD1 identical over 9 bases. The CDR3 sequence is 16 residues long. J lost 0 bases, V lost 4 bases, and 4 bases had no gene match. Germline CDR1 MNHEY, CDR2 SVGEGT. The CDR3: CASSFGTGISNQPQHF. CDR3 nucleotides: TGTGCCAGCAGTTTTGGGACAGGGATTAGCAATCAGCCCCAGCATTTT.

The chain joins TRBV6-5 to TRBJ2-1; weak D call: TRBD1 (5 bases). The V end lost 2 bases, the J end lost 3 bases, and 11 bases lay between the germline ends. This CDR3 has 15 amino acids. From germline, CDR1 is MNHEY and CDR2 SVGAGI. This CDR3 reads CASSYQAGLYNEQFF. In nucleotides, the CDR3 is TGTGCCAGCAGTTACCAGGCAGGGCTCTACAATGAGCAGTTCTTC.